One and the same sample provided the 9 T cell receptor beta chains below, sequenced in a study of control samples from healthy donors and cancer patients. Here immunoSEQ multiplex PCR was the method, and the copy in TCRdb shows in-frame clones only, minus some. The data contain roughly 140,000 clones, about 93% of them singletons. The source material was blood. All receptors come from a man aged 50 or older in good health.

The chain links TRBV5-1 to TRBJ1-6; no clear D gene. CDR3 length equals 14 residues. With 0 bases removed from V and 6 bases from J, the gap between germline ends came to 7 bases. Germline V gene sequence: CDR1 SGHRS, CDR2 YFSETQ. As DNA, the CDR3 is TGCGCCAGCAGCTTGGCTGGGTCTAATTCACCCCTCCACTTT. This translates into CASSLAGSNSPLHF.

The chain couples TRBV19 to TRBJ1-5, with D perhaps matching TRBD1 (5 bases). The V and J ends lost 10 bases and 2 bases respectively, with 12 bases between them. The CDR3 length is 13 residues. Germline V lookup: CDR1 LNHDA, CDR2 SQIVND (reference sequence). Written as DNA, the CDR3 is TGTGCCACCGCAGGGTTGCGCAATCAGCCCCAGCATTTT. Its protein product is CATAGLRNQPQHF.

The rearrangement links TRBV28 to TRBJ2-7; 8 nucleotides agree with TRBD1. V shed 3 bases, J shed 1 base, and the junction held 5 bases outside the gene matches. This CDR3 spans 15 amino acids. Germline values: CDR1 MDHEN, CDR2 SYDVKM. Here the CDR3 reads CASSFVGTGSYEQYF. CDR3 sequence (DNA): TGTGCCAGCAGTTTTGTCGGGACAGGATCCTACGAGCAGTACTTC.

The gene calls are TRBV6-5 and TRBJ1-4; weak D call: TRBD1 (6 bases). This CDR3 is 15 amino acids long. Germline V gene lookup returns CDR1 MNHEY and CDR2 SVGAGI. Between the trimmed V and J ends, which lost 0 bases and 1 base, there was a span of 6 bases. In DNA, the CDR3 is TGTGCCAGCAGTTACTCGACAGGAACTAATGAAAAACTGTTTTTT. This translates into CASSYSTGTNEKLFF.

CDR3: CASSHPNQRGGLAFF. Here the CDR3 DNA reads TGTGCCAGCAGCCACCCAAATCAGAGAGGGGGCTTGGCTTTCTTT. The chain links TRBV14 to TRBJ1-1, with TRBD1 matching 7 bases. This CDR3 has 15 residues. The V gene end was trimmed by 3 bases and the J gene end by 11 bases; junction bases not matched to a gene: 15. Germline loops: CDR1 SGHDN, CDR2 FVKESK.

The V call is TRBV19, the J call TRBJ2-7; TRBD1 is a possible D gene (5 bases). Per germline, CDR1 LNHDA and CDR2 SQIVND (reference sequence). The CDR3 totals 13 residues. V lost 4 bases, J lost 4 bases, and 11 bases lay in between. CDR3 nucleotides: TGTGCCAGTAGTACCACCCCAGGGTACGAGCAGTACTTC. Encoded protein: CASSTTPGYEQYF.

This chain joins TRBV19 and TRBJ1-2, with 10 bases matching TRBD1. The germline V gene has CDR1 LNHDA and CDR2 SQIVND (reference sequence). The CDR3 is 14 residues long. V shed 6 bases, J shed 4 bases, and the junction held 5 bases outside the gene matches. In nucleotides, the CDR3 is TGTGCCAGTAGAAGGGACAGGGGATCCTATGGCTACACCTTC. Translating gives CASRRDRGSYGYTF.

The chain recombines TRBV30 with TRBJ2-2; 7 positions match TRBD2. CDR3 length: 15 residues. J gave up 5 bases and V 1 base, and 7 bases lay outside the gene matches. Per germline, CDR1 GTSNPN and CDR2 SVGIG (reference sequence). CDR3 sequence reads: CAWSASGLHTGELFF. CDR3 coding DNA: TGTGCCTGGAGTGCTAGCGGCCTACATACCGGGGAGCTGTTTTTT. Complete variable domain (other parts from reference TRBV30 and TRBJ2-2): SQTIHQWPATLVQPVGSPLSLECTVEGTSNPNLYWYRQAAGRGLQLLFYSVGIGQISSEVPQNLSASRPQDRQFILSSKKLLLSDSGFYLCAWSASGLHTGELFFGEGSRLTVL.

To note about this clone: The sample carries other DNA sequences with the same CDR3. The rearrangement joins TRBV3-1 (or the pseudogene TRBV3-2) to TRBJ2-7, with 7 positions matching TRBD2. Germline CDR1 and CDR2: LGHDT and YNNKEL (reference sequence). Trimming at V came to 4 bases and at J to 0 bases, leaving 3 bases not matched to a gene. The CDR3 runs to 14 residues. CDR3 residues: CASSRGGGSYEQYF. DNA of the CDR3: TGTGCCAGCAGCCGGGGGGGAGGCTCCTACGAGCAGTACTTC.